This TCR beta chain derives from a study of shared clonotypes between healthy human individuals. Study-level findings and limits: Between a handful of donors, naive CD4 clonotypes were shared at a level of about 5.3%.

Per the germline V gene, CDR1 is MNHNS and CDR2 is SASEGT. Trimming removed 6 bases from V and 4 bases from J; junction bases left unmatched: 8. This CDR3 spans 15 amino acids. TCRdb's table, derived via immunoSEQ multiplex PCR, lists solely in-frame clones and lacks some. Here the sample spans hundreds of thousands of clones, around two thirds being singletons. To note about this clone: Its target is not known.

The sequenced sample was memory CD4+ T cells sorted from blood. As for subset: CD45RA-negative fraction. V and J are TRBV6-1 and TRBJ1-3; TRBD1 aligns across 8 bases. This receptor was obtained from a woman under 40 in good health. The CDR3 spells CASRGTGGIGNTIYF. DNA for the CDR3: TGTGCCAGCAGAGGAACAGGGGGGATCGGAAACACCATATATTTT.